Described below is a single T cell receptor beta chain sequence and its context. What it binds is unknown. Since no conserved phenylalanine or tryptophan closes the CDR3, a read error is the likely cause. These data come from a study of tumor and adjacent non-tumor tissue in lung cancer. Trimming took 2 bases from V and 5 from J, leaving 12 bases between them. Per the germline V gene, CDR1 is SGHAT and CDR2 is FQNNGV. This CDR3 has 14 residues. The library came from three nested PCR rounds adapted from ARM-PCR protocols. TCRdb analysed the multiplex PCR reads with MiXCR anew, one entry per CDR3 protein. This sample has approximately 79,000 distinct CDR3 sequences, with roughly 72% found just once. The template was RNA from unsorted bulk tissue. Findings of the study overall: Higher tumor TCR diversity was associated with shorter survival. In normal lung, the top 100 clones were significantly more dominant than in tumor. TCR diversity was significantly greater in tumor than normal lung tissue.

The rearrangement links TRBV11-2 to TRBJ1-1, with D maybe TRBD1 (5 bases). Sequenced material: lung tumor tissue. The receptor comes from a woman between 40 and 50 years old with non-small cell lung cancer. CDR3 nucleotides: TGTGCCAGCAGCTTAACCAGGGCGAAGACTGAAGCTTTCCTT. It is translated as CASSLTRAKTEAFL.